The rows below give T cell receptor beta chains drawn from one sample of a study of blood T cell repertoires in COVID-19. Sequenced by immunoSEQ multiplex PCR; TCRdb stores in-frame clones only, minus some. This table holds around 60,000 clones, around 83% found once. The sequenced sample consisted of peripheral blood. The source is a man aged 50 to 59 with COVID-19, enrolled during active disease. Both conserved end residues are part of each CDR3. A D gene is named only where the DNA matches it firmly. Some rows have no size entry. The others give once, few or many, or a class for an expanded clone.

D	size	length	V	J	CDR3	DNA
NA	NA	13	TRBV6-1	TRBJ1-5	CASSERLRLAQHF	TGTGCCAGCAGTGAACGGTTGAGGTTGGCCCAGCATTTT
NA	NA	9	TRBV20-1	TRBJ1-2	CSASPSYTF	TGCAGTGCTTCCCCCAGCTACACCTTC
NA	NA	16	TRBV5-1	TRBJ1-6	CASTTDRISYNSPLHF	TGCGCCAGCACCACCGACAGAATCTCCTATAATTCACCCCTCCACTTT
NA	NA	15	TRBV10-3	TRBJ1-4	CAISEERGPYEKLFF	TGTGCCATCAGTGAGGAGCGGGGCCCGTATGAAAAACTGTTTTTT
NA	few	8	TRBV3-1/TRBV3-2	TRBJ2-5	CASTPLYF	TGTGCCAGCACCCCCTTGTACTTC
NA	few	14	TRBV6-6	TRBJ1-5	CASSPNREAQPQHF	TGTGCCAGCAGTCCCAACAGGGAAGCTCAGCCCCAGCATTTT
NA	NA	12	TRBV7-8	TRBJ1-3	CALQGQGGTIYF	TGTGCCCTACAGGGCCAAGGGGGCACCATATATTTT
NA	NA	14	TRBV5-6	TRBJ2-7	CASSLAGNTYEQYF	TGTGCCAGCAGCTTGGCCGGGAACACCTACGAGCAGTACTTC
TRBD2	NA	13	TRBV5-1	TRBJ2-5	CASSPRGRETQYF	TGCGCCAGCAGCCCGCGCGGGAGGGAGACCCAGTACTTC
NA	NA	17	TRBV5-1	TRBJ2-2	CASSFDGSGQNTGELFF	TGCGCCAGCAGCTTCGATGGCTCCGGACAAAACACCGGGGAGCTGTTTTTT
TRBD2	NA	16	TRBV15	TRBJ2-3	CATSRELAIDTDTQYF	TGTGCCACCAGCAGAGAACTAGCGATCGACACAGATACGCAGTATTTT
NA	NA	14	TRBV6-5	TRBJ2-7	CASSVLELAYEQYF	TGTGCCAGCAGCGTTCTTGAACTCGCCTACGAGCAGTACTTC
TRBD1	NA	13	TRBV7-6	TRBJ2-7	CASSLDRVNEQYF	TGTGCCAGCAGCTTGGACAGGGTGAACGAGCAGTACTTC
NA	NA	14	TRBV11-1	TRBJ2-3	CASTNRGARGSQYF	TGTGCCAGCACCAACCGGGGGGCGCGGGGGTCGCAGTATTTT
NA	NA	14	TRBV18	TRBJ2-7	CASSPGVSSGEQYF	TGTGCCAGCTCACCCGGGGTCTCCTCGGGGGAGCAGTACTTC
TRBD1	NA	14	TRBV9	TRBJ2-1	CASSTRTGVNEQFF	TGTGCCAGCAGCACCCGGACAGGGGTCAATGAGCAGTTCTTC
TRBD1	NA	14	TRBV27	TRBJ1-1	CASRATGGFSEAFF	TGTGCCAGCAGAGCGACAGGGGGTTTCTCTGAAGCTTTCTTT
TRBD1	NA	12	TRBV19	TRBJ1-4	CASTWDRRRLFF	TGTGCCAGTACCTGGGACAGGCGGCGACTGTTTTTT
TRBD1	NA	16	TRBV25-1	TRBJ2-3	CASSDPGGTSQDTQYF	TGTGCCAGCAGTGACCCAGGGGGCACTTCACAAGATACGCAGTATTTT
TRBD1	NA	17	TRBV24-1	TRBJ2-1	CATSDPGTESSYNEQFF	TGTGCCACCAGTGACCCTGGGACAGAAAGCTCCTACAATGAGCAGTTCTTC
NA	NA	13	TRBV7-2	TRBJ1-5	CASSLQADQPQHF	TGTGCCAGCAGCTTACAGGCCGATCAGCCCCAGCATTTT
NA	NA	15	TRBV3-1/TRBV3-2	TRBJ1-1	CASSQEWGLDTEAFF	TGTGCCAGCAGCCAAGAATGGGGGCTTGACACTGAAGCTTTCTTT
TRBD1	few	16	TRBV24-1	TRBJ2-1	CATSELQGVGYNEQFF	TGTGCCACCAGTGAACTACAGGGGGTGGGGTACAATGAGCAGTTCTTC
NA	NA	11	TRBV6-1	TRBJ1-1	CASSEDSQRGF	TGTGCCAGCAGTGAAGACTCTCAACGGGGCTTT
NA	NA	14	TRBV16	TRBJ2-3	CASSQNFGQTTQYF	TGTGCCAGCAGCCAAAATTTTGGACAGACTACGCAGTATTTT
NA	NA	17	TRBV7-9	TRBJ1-1	CASSSPVAGASYTEAFF	TGTGCCAGCAGCTCGCCGGTGGCAGGGGCATCCTACACTGAAGCTTTCTTT
TRBD1	NA	11	TRBV30	TRBJ2-7	CAWDRADEQYF	TGTGCCTGGGACAGGGCCGACGAGCAGTACTTC
TRBD2	NA	16	TRBV4-2	TRBJ2-3	CASSQDSGRGTDTQYF	TGTGCCAGCAGCCAAGACTCCGGGAGGGGGACAGATACGCAGTATTTT
TRBD1	NA	16	TRBV28	TRBJ1-6	CASSFPQGAGNSPLHF	TGTGCCAGCAGTTTCCCTCAGGGGGCGGGTAATTCACCCCTCCACTTT
TRBD2	NA	17	TRBV10-3	TRBJ2-1	CAISEQAGLAGGSEQFF	TGTGCCATCAGTGAGCAAGCGGGACTAGCGGGAGGAAGTGAGCAGTTCTTC
NA	NA	17	TRBV3-1/TRBV3-2	TRBJ2-5	CASSQHGNRARQETQYF	TGTGCCAGCAGCCAACACGGGAACAGGGCACGCCAAGAGACCCAGTACTTC
NA	NA	15	TRBV5-1	TRBJ2-7	CASSYTGLAAYEQYF	TGCGCCAGCAGCTACACGGGACTGGCGGCCTACGAGCAGTACTTC
NA	NA	14	TRBV21-1	TRBJ1-1	CASSKGGGNTEAFF	TGTGCCAGCAGCAAAGGAGGGGGGAACACTGAAGCTTTCTTT
TRBD1	NA	15	TRBV5-1	TRBJ2-2	CASSVGTGGTGELFF	TGCGCCAGCAGCGTAGGGACAGGGGGCACCGGGGAGCTGTTTTTT
NA	NA	14	TRBV18	TRBJ1-6	CASSPDPGNSPLHF	TGTGCCAGCTCACCAGATCCAGGGAATTCACCCCTCCACTTT
NA	NA	14	TRBV6-5	TRBJ1-6	CASRIRDKTSPLHF	TGTGCCAGCAGAATCCGGGACAAAACTTCACCCCTCCACTTT
NA	NA	15	TRBV7-2	TRBJ2-2	CASSPRQPRTGELFF	TGTGCCAGCAGCCCTCGACAGCCCCGCACCGGGGAGCTGTTTTTT
NA	NA	11	TRBV9	TRBJ2-1	CASSASGEQFF	TGTGCCAGCAGCGCCTCCGGTGAGCAGTTCTTC
NA	NA	13	TRBV18	TRBJ1-2	CASSPGAQDGYTF	TGTGCCAGCTCACCAGGGGCGCAGGACGGCTACACCTTC
NA	NA	14	TRBV24-1	TRBJ1-5	CATSDTTGYQPQHF	TGTGCCACCAGTGATACGACGGGGTATCAGCCCCAGCATTTT
NA	NA	10	TRBV20-1	TRBJ2-7	CSATGQHPVF	TGCAGTGCTACCGGACAGCACCCAGTCTTC
TRBD1	NA	13	TRBV4-3	TRBJ2-5	CASSLKQGARGYF	TGCGCCAGCAGCCTTAAACAGGGGGCGCGGGGGTACTTC
TRBD2	NA	14	TRBV6-4	TRBJ2-1	CASRELAGSNEQFF	TGTGCCAGCAGGGAACTAGCGGGTTCCAATGAGCAGTTCTTC
NA	NA	16	TRBV2	TRBJ2-2	CASSARPDTTTGELFF	TGTGCCAGCAGTGCTAGGCCCGATACTACCACCGGGGAGCTGTTTTTT
TRBD1	NA	15	TRBV5-1	TRBJ2-2	CASSWGQGMPGELFF	TGCGCCAGCAGCTGGGGACAGGGGATGCCCGGGGAGCTGTTTTTT
NA	NA	17	TRBV19	TRBJ2-2	CASSIAPGWTNTGELFF	TGTGCCAGTAGTATAGCCCCCGGCTGGACAAACACCGGGGAGCTGTTTTTT
NA	NA	15	TRBV7-8	TRBJ1-6	CASRSVEAVNSPLHF	TGTGCCAGCAGATCCGTGGAGGCCGTAAATTCACCCCTCCACTTT
NA	NA	13	TRBV6-5	TRBJ2-1	CASNPTTGNEQFF	TGTGCCAGCAACCCAACGACGGGCAATGAGCAGTTCTTC
NA	NA	13	TRBV12-3/TRBV12-4	TRBJ1-1	CASRTTWNTEAFF	TGTGCCAGCAGGACAACCTGGAACACTGAAGCTTTCTTT
TRBD1	few	13	TRBV11-2	TRBJ1-2	CASSWDSNYGYTF	TGTGCCAGCAGCTGGGACAGCAACTATGGCTACACCTTC
NA	NA	13	TRBV6-5	TRBJ2-1	CASSRSQGYEQFF	TGTGCCAGCAGCCGATCCCAGGGGTATGAGCAGTTCTTC
TRBD1	few	15	TRBV10-2	TRBJ2-5	CASTSDRGDQETQYF	TGCGCCAGCACTTCAGACAGGGGAGACCAAGAGACCCAGTACTTC
TRBD1	NA	16	TRBV18	TRBJ2-1	CASSPQGQGWGNEQFF	TGTGCCAGCTCACCGCAAGGACAGGGGTGGGGCAATGAGCAGTTCTTC